This T cell receptor (beta chain) stems from a study of blood T cell repertoires in COVID-19. The V gene end was trimmed by 5 bases and the J gene end by 10 bases; junction bases not matched to a gene: 7. This CDR3 comprises 14 residues. In germline, CDR1 is ENHRY, CDR2 SYGVKD. Methods used by the authors: Amplification of reference gene primers provided the estimated nucleated cell counts. Only in-frame clones appear in the TCRdb table, and some are missing; sequencing was by immunoSEQ multiplex PCR. The V and J calls and the clone size are those of that table, but D and trimming were determined from the DNA. The table records about 42,000 clones, roughly nine tenths of them present only once. This clone was found a few times.

The origin of this receptor is a human donor in a cohort sampled during active COVID-19. The rearrangement joins TRBV10-3 to TRBJ2-1; 11 bases are shared with TRBD1. The sequenced sample consisted of peripheral blood. Here the CDR3 DNA reads TGTGCCATCAGTTGGGACAGGGGGACAGAGGAGCAGTTCTTC. Protein sequence: CAISWDRGTEEQFF.